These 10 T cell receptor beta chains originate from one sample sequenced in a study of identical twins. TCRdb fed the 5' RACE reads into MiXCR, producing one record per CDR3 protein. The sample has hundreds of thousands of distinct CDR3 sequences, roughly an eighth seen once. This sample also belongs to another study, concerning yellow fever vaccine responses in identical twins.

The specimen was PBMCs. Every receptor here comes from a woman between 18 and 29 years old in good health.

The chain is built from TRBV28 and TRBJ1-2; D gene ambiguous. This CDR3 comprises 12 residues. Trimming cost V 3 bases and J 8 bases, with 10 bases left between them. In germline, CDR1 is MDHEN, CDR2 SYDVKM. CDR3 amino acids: CASSFGRSGYTF. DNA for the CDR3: TGTGCCAGCAGTTTTGGTCGTTCGGGCTACACCTTC.

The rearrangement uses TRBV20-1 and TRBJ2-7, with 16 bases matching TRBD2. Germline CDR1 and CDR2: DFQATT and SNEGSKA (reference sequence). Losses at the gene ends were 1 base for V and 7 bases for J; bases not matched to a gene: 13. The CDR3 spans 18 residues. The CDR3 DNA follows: TGCAGTGCTAGAGCCCCCACCGGGACTAGCGGGAGGGTTGCTGAGCAGTACTTC. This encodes CSARAPTGTSGRVAEQYF.

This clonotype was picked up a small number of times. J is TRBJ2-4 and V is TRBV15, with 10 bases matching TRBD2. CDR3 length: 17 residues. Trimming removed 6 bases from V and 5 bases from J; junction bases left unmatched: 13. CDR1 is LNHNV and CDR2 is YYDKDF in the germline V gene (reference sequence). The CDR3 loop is CATRAVGLAGEQNIQYF. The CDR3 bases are TGTGCCACCAGGGCGGTGGGGCTAGCGGGGGAACAAAACATTCAGTACTTC.

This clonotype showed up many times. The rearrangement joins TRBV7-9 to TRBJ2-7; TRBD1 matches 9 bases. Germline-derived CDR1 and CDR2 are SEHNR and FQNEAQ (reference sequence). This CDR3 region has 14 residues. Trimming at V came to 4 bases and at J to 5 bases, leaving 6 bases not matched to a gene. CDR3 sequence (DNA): TGTGCCAGCAGCTCACAGGGGGCTCCCCACGAGCAGTACTTC. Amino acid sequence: CASSSQGAPHEQYF.

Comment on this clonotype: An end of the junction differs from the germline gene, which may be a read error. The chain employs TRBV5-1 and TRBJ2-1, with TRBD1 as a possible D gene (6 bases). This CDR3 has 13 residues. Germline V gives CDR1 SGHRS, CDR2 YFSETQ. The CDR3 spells CASSLDGGLGLLF. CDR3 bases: TGCGCCAGCAGCTTGGATGGGGGCCTGGGGTTGCTCTTC.

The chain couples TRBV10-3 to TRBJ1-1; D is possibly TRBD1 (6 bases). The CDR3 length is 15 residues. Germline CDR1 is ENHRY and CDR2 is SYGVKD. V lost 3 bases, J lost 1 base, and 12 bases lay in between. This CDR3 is CAISDRAGENTEAFF. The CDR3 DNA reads TGTGCCATCAGTGACAGGGCAGGGGAGAACACTGAAGCTTTCTTT.

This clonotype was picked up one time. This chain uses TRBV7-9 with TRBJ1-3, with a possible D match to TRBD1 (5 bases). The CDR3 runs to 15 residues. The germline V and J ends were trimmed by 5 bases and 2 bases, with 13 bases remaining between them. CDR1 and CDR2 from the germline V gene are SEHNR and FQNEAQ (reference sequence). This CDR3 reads CASSNLGGAGNTIYF. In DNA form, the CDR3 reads TGTGCCAGCAGCAATCTGGGAGGGGCTGGAAACACCATATATTTT.

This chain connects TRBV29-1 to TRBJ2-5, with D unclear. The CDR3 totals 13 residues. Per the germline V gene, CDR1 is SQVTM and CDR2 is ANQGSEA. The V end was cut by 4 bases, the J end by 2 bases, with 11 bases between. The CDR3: CSVAQFLQETQYF. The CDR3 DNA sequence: TGCAGCGTTGCGCAGTTCCTACAAGAGACCCAGTACTTC.

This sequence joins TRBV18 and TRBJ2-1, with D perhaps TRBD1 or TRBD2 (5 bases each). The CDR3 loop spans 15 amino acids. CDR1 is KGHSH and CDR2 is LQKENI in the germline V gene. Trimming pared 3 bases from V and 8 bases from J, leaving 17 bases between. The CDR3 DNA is TGTGCCAGCTCACCGGAGGCAGTTAGGGACGATGAGCAGTTCTTC. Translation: CASSPEAVRDDEQFF.

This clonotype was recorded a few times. The CDR3 DNA is TGCGCCAGCAGAAACCCCGGGACTAGGGAGACAGATACGCAGTATTTT. Encoded protein: CASRNPGTRETDTQYF. The chain employs TRBV4-1 and TRBJ2-3, with TRBD2 matching 8 bases. The CDR3 has 16 amino acids. V shed 6 bases and J 3 bases; nucleotides not matched to a gene: 11. Germline V gives CDR1 MGHRA, CDR2 YSYEKL.